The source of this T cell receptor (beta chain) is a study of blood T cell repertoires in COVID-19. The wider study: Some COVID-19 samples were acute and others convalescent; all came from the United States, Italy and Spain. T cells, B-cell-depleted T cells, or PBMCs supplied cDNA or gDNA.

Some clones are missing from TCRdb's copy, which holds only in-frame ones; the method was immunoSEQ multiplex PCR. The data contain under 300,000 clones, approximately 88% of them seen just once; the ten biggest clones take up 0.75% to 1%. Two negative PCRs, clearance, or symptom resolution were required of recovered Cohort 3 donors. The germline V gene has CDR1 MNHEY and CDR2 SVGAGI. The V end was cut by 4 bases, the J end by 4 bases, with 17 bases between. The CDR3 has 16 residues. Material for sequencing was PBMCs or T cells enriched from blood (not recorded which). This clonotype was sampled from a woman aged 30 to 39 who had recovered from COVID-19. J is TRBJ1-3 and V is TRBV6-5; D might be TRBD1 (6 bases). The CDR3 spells CASSLQGNSLGNTIYF. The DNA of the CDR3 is TGTGCCAGCAGTTTACAGGGAAATTCGCTCGGAAACACCATATATTTT.